The 6 T cell receptor beta chains given below trace back to one sample, sequenced in a study of blood T cell repertoires in COVID-19. The data were produced by immunoSEQ multiplex PCR, yet TCRdb's version contains in-frame clones alone and is incomplete. The table has about 110,000 clones, roughly 79% seen once. Sequenced material: peripheral blood. The receptors were gathered from a man older than 75 with acute or convalescent COVID-19.

This chain links TRBV10-1 with TRBJ2-7, with TRBD1 matching over 9 bases. Looked up from germline, CDR1 is WNHNN and CDR2 is SYGVQD (reference sequence). The CDR3 loop spans 15 amino acids. V trimming: 0 bases; J trimming: 3 bases; junction bases outside the gene matches: 3. Written as DNA, the CDR3 is TGCGCCAGCAGTGAGTCTGGGACAGGGCTCTACGAGCAGTACTTC. Amino acid sequence: CASSESGTGLYEQYF.

V gene TRBV18 combines with J gene TRBJ1-2, with D possibly TRBD1 on 5 matching bases. V gave up 3 bases and J gave up 0 bases, with 8 bases separating them. The CDR3 totals 14 residues. CDR1 is KGHSH and CDR2 is LQKENI in the germline V gene. The CDR3 sequence: CASSPDRANYGYTF. The DNA of the CDR3 is TGTGCCAGCTCACCTGACAGAGCTAACTATGGCTACACCTTC.

The chain links TRBV6-5 to TRBJ2-2; D remains ambiguous. This CDR3 region has 15 residues. Trimming removed 0 bases at V and 4 bases at J, with 9 bases between. CDR1 and CDR2 (germline): MNHEY, SVGAGI. The CDR3 protein is CASSYSYSPTGELFF. The DNA for the CDR3 is TGTGCCAGCAGTTACTCGTATTCCCCCACCGGGGAGCTGTTTTTT.

The V call is TRBV10-3, the J call TRBJ2-7; D remains ambiguous. The CDR3 length is 16 residues. Germline loops: CDR1 ENHRY, CDR2 SYGVKD. V gave up 0 bases and J gave up 2 bases, with 14 bases separating them. The CDR3 DNA is TGTGCCATCAGTGAGTCCCATTCTAGTGTCCCCTACGAGCAGTACTTC. This translates into CAISESHSSVPYEQYF.

The chain couples TRBV7-2 to TRBJ2-3, with D perhaps matching TRBD2 (5 bases). V lost 5 bases to trimming and J lost 2 bases, with 11 bases between them. This CDR3 has 14 residues. The germline CDR1 and CDR2 sequences are SGHTA and FQGNSA. The CDR3 sequence is CASSPSSITDTQYF. The CDR3 nucleotides read TGTGCCAGCAGCCCCTCTAGCATCACAGATACGCAGTATTTT.

This clone was seen a few times. The chain joins TRBV5-1 to TRBJ1-6; D ambiguous. V lost 0 bases, J lost 4 bases, and 11 bases lay in between. CDR3 size: 16 residues. Germline assignment: CDR1 SGHRS and CDR2 YFSETQ. The DNA for the CDR3 is TGCGCCAGCAGCTTGGGTCTCAGCGAGTATAATTCACCCCTCCACTTT. It is translated as CASSLGLSEYNSPLHF.